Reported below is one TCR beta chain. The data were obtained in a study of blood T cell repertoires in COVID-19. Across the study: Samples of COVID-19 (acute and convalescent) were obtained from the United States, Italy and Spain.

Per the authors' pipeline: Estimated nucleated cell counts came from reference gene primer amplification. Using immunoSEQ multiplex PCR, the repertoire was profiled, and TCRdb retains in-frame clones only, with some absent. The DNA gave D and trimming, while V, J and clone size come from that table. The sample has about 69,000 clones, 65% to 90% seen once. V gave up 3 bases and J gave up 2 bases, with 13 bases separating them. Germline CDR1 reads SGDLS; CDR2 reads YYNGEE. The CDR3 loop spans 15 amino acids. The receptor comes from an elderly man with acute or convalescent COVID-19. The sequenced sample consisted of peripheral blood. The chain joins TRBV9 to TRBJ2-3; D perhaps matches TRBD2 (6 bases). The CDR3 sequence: CASSGVWRDTDTQYF. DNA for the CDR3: TGTGCCAGCAGCGGTGTTTGGCGGGACACAGATACGCAGTATTTT.